This entry lists 24 T cell receptor beta chains sequenced from one sample in a study of cytomegalovirus exposure and HLA in healthy donors. Use of 60 Vbeta and 13 Jbeta primers characterized the PCR. This table comes from immunoSEQ multiplex PCR, and its TCRdb copy is limited to in-frame clones, with some not included. The sample includes approximately 150,000 clones, 68% seen only once; the top ten take roughly a tenth. The sequencing sample was made of PBMCs. These receptors were taken from a young man in good health and CMV-seropositive.

The rearrangement uses TRBV6-6 and TRBJ1-5, with 7 bases that match TRBD1. CDR1 and CDR2 (germline): MNHNY, SVGAGI (reference sequence). Unmatched junction bases numbered 5, after V lost 1 base and J lost 5 bases. The CDR3 is made up of 15 amino acids. CDR3 loop: CASSYLGDSDQPQHF. The CDR3 region has the DNA TGTGCCAGCAGTTACTTGGGGGACAGTGATCAGCCCCAGCATTTT.

The genes are TRBV5-1 and TRBJ1-4; TRBD1 is a possible D gene (5 bases). CDR3 length: 14 residues. CDR1 and CDR2 (germline): SGHRS, YFSETQ. V was cut by 4 bases and J by 7 bases, with 14 bases left in between. The DNA of the CDR3 is TGCGCCAGCAGCCCGGACACTGGGATTGAAAAACTGTTTTTT. Its protein product is CASSPDTGIEKLFF.

V and J are TRBV9 and TRBJ2-1, with 8 bases that match TRBD2. V trimming: 0 bases; J trimming: 6 bases; junction bases outside the gene matches: 5. The CDR3 runs 15 residues. Germline values: CDR1 SGDLS, CDR2 YYNGEE. The CDR3 spells CASSVEAGVPNEQFF. The CDR3 DNA reads TGTGCCAGCAGCGTAGAAGCGGGAGTGCCCAATGAGCAGTTCTTC.

For the CDR3, the DNA is TGTGCCTGGAGTGTACTTAGCTCTGAGCAGTTCTTC. Its translation is CAWSVLSSEQFF. The V and J genes are TRBV30 and TRBJ2-1; no definite D call. CDR1 and CDR2 (germline): GTSNPN, SVGIG (reference sequence). The ends were cut back, 0 bases at V and 9 bases at J, with 9 bases in the middle. CDR3 length: 12 residues.

This clone has ten or more counts. The genes are TRBV6-1 and TRBJ2-7; no definite D call. V lost 2 bases and J lost 7, with 18 bases in between. Per the germline V gene, CDR1 is MNHNS and CDR2 is SASEGT. The length of the CDR3 is 15 residues. The CDR3 is CASSELQTIPLEQYF. CDR3 coding DNA: TGTGCCAGCAGTGAACTTCAGACAATACCCCTGGAGCAGTACTTC.

In its sample, this clone was seen once. For the CDR3, the DNA is TGTGCCACCAGCAAAGAACAGGGAGCTGGAAACACCATATATTTT. This translates into CATSKEQGAGNTIYF. This sequence joins TRBV15 and TRBJ1-3, with a tentative D call TRBD1 (6 bases). The CDR3 extends over 15 amino acids. The V and J ends lost 4 bases and 2 bases respectively, with 12 bases between them. Germline V CDR1 and CDR2: LNHNV, YYDKDF (reference sequence). The full variable domain, completed using reference TRBV15 and TRBJ1-3, is DAMVIQNPRYQVTQFGKPVTLSCSQTLNHNVMYWYQQKSSQAPKLLFHYYDKDFNNEADTPDNFQSRRPNTSFCFLDIRSPGLGDTAMYLCATSKEQGAGNTIYFGEGSWLTVV.

This clone was recorded a few times. The chain links TRBV21-1 to TRBJ2-7; the D call TRBD2 from the table was never checked on the DNA. TRBV21-1 represents a pseudogene. This CDR3 spans 14 amino acids. Here the CDR3 reads CASSKLRRCYEQYF. The CDR3 nucleotides read TGTGCCAGCAGCAAATTGAGGAGATGCTACGAGCAGTACTTC.

This chain joins TRBV4-1 and TRBJ2-2; 14 bases match TRBD2. Germline-derived CDR1 and CDR2 are MGHRA and YSYEKL. The trim removed 4 bases at V and 4 bases at J, leaving 8 bases unmatched. The CDR3 extends over 18 amino acids. CDR3 in amino acids: CASSPRLAGGPGTGELFF. CDR3 nucleotide sequence: TGCGCCAGCAGCCCAAGACTAGCGGGAGGGCCTGGCACCGGGGAGCTGTTTTTT.

The rearrangement links TRBV27 to TRBJ2-3, with D perhaps matching TRBD2 (6 bases). This CDR3 comprises 15 residues. Trimming removed 8 bases at V and 3 bases at J, with 18 bases between. Germline V lookup: CDR1 MNHEY, CDR2 SMNVEV (reference sequence). The CDR3 spells CASLLLGGSTDTQYF. The CDR3 bases are TGTGCCAGCTTACTCCTTGGGGGGTCGACAGATACGCAGTATTTT.

This chain links TRBV5-1 with TRBJ2-7; 9 bases match TRBD1. Germline CDR1 SGHRS, CDR2 YFSETQ. J was trimmed by 7 bases and V by 0 bases; bases with no gene match: 5. This CDR3 is built from 14 residues. The CDR3 nucleotides are TGCGCCAGCAGCTTGGCGGGACAGGGTACTGAGCAGTACTTC. It codes for CASSLAGQGTEQYF.

This clone was recorded once. V usage is TRBV25-1 and J usage is TRBJ2-4, with D maybe TRBD2 (6 bases). The germline V and J ends were trimmed by 3 bases and 8 bases, with 11 bases remaining between them. Per the germline V gene, CDR1 is MGHDK and CDR2 is SYGVNS. The CDR3 is 13 residues long. CDR3: CASSEEGRYIQYF. The CDR3 bases are TGTGCCAGCAGTGAGGAGGGGCGGTACATTCAGTACTTC.

The chain is built from TRBV2 and TRBJ1-5, with TRBD1 matching over 9 bases. With V trimmed by 6 bases and J by 5 bases, 8 bases remained unmatched. The germline gives CDR1 SNHLY, CDR2 FYNNEI. The CDR3 is made up of 15 amino acids. As DNA, the CDR3 is TGTGCCAGCAGCGACGGACAGGGGACATATCAGCCCCAGCATTTT. It encodes CASSDGQGTYQPQHF.

The sample holds one count of this clone. The rearrangement uses TRBV6-5 and TRBJ2-1; D gene unclear. The CDR3 has 16 residues. The V gene's germline CDR1 is MNHEY and CDR2 SVGAGI. V was shortened by 4 bases and J by 7 bases, with 20 bases between the two germline ends. The CDR3 here is CASSSLRGVLENEQFF. CDR3 sequence (DNA): TGTGCCAGCAGTTCTTTAAGAGGTGTCTTGGAAAATGAGCAGTTCTTC.

The chain links TRBV5-1 to TRBJ1-4; D gene ambiguous. The ends were cut back, 0 bases at V and 7 bases at J, with 7 bases in the middle. The CDR3 contains 13 residues. Germline CDR1 is SGHRS and CDR2 is YFSETQ. CDR3 in amino acids: CASSLEPTEKLFF. CDR3 DNA sequence: TGCGCCAGCAGCTTGGAGCCAACTGAAAAACTGTTTTTT.

The rearrangement uses TRBV7-2 and TRBJ2-3; 8 bases fit TRBD2. Germline V CDR1 and CDR2: SGHTA, FQGNSA. CDR3 length equals 16 residues. V lost 1 base and J lost 6; bases outside the gene matches: 9. The CDR3 protein is CASSLEAGARADTQYF. The CDR3 DNA reads as TGTGCCAGCAGCTTAGAAGCGGGAGCCCGGGCGGATACGCAGTATTTT.

The genes are TRBV7-6 and TRBJ1-5; D unclear. CDR1 is SGHVS and CDR2 is FNYEAQ in the germline V gene. V lost 4 bases and J lost 5, with 9 bases in between. This CDR3 is 13 amino acids long. CDR3 nucleotides: TGTGCCAGCAGCTCCGGGAGAGATCAGCCCCAGCATTTT. Its translation is CASSSGRDQPQHF.

Regarding this clone: One end of the junction does not line up with germline, which may come from a read error. The chain uses TRBV25-1 and TRBJ2-7; 8 positions agree with TRBD1. CDR3 length: 15 amino acids. Germline CDR1 MGHDK, CDR2 SYGVNS. Written as DNA, the CDR3 is TGTGCCAGCAGTCAACCCGGGACAGGAGACTACGGGCAGTACTTC. It codes for CASSQPGTGDYGQYF.

V is TRBV30 and J is TRBJ2-3; TRBD2 is a possible D gene (6 bases). The CDR3 is 13 amino acids. Germline V gene sequence: CDR1 GTSNPN, CDR2 SVGIG (reference sequence). V lost 2 bases to trimming and J lost 6 bases, with 12 bases between them. Here the CDR3 reads CAWSILAGDTQYF. The CDR3 DNA is TGTGCCTGGAGTATACTAGCTGGGGATACGCAGTATTTT.

This clone was seen a handful of times. This chain links TRBV25-1 with TRBJ2-5; tentative D call: TRBD2 (6 bases). In germline, CDR1 is MGHDK, CDR2 SYGVNS. Trimming removed 3 bases at V and 3 bases at J, with 17 bases between. This CDR3 region has 16 residues. The CDR3 DNA follows: TGTGCCAGCAGTGATGGAGGGTCCTTTCCTAAAGAGACCCAGTACTTC. This translates into CASSDGGSFPKETQYF.

This clone was recorded only once. The V gene is TRBV7-3, the J gene TRBJ2-2; D perhaps matches TRBD2 (6 bases). The V end was cut by 5 bases, the J end by 5 bases, with 18 bases between. Looked up from germline, CDR1 is SGHTA and CDR2 is FQGTGA. The CDR3 consists of 16 residues. The CDR3 DNA sequence: TGTGCCAGCAGCCCCCGGGGGACCCTCGAGACCGGGGAGCTGTTTTTT. Its protein is CASSPRGTLETGELFF.

This clone was counted between two and nine times. This rearrangement joins TRBV11-3 to TRBJ2-1; a possible D gene is TRBD1 (5 bases). This CDR3 has 17 residues. V was cut by 1 base and J by 5 bases, with 18 bases left in between. Germline CDR1 SGHNT, CDR2 YENEEA. The CDR3 DNA reads TGTGCCAGCAGCTTAGTGTTTGGGGCAGGCTGGGACAATGAGCAGTTCTTC. Translation gives CASSLVFGAGWDNEQFF.

V is TRBV6-5 and J is TRBJ1-2; D not certain. V was cut by 0 bases and J by 3 bases, with 8 bases left in between. The CDR3 totals 14 residues. Looked up from germline, CDR1 is MNHEY and CDR2 is SVGAGI. The chain's CDR3 is CASSYSYQDYGYTF. In DNA, the CDR3 is TGTGCCAGCAGTTACTCGTACCAGGACTATGGCTACACCTTC.

This sequence joins TRBV29-1 and TRBJ2-3; 8 bases match TRBD1. The V segment lost 6 bases and the J segment 2 bases; nucleotides outside the gene matches: 10. This CDR3 has 15 residues. CDR1 and CDR2 (germline): SQVTM, ANQGSEA. CDR3 DNA: TGCAGCGTAGGCCTTCCGGGACAGGTCACAGATACGCAGTATTTT. It encodes CSVGLPGQVTDTQYF.

The table lists this clone with a count of one. The chain has TRBV7-3 and TRBJ2-5; D possibly corresponds to TRBD1 (6 bases). Trimming removed 3 bases at V and 5 bases at J, with 13 bases between. In germline, CDR1 is SGHTA, CDR2 FQGTGA. The CDR3 sequence is 14 residues long. In DNA form, the CDR3 reads TGTGCCAGCAGCTTCCAGGGGCCAGGGGAGACCCAGTACTTC. This gives the protein CASSFQGPGETQYF.